This TCR beta chain was recovered during a study of blood T cells in healthy people across ages. A sample-barcoded 5' primer and a J-beta primer mix were used in a second PCR of roughly 6 to 11 cycles. TCRdb fed the 5' RACE reads into MiXCR, producing one record per CDR3 protein. The data show some 1.8 million distinct CDR3 sequences, roughly two fifths seen once. The V gene's germline CDR1 is LGHNA and CDR2 YSLEER. The CDR3 is 14 residues long. The ends were cut back, 4 bases at V and 8 bases at J, with 14 bases in the middle. The specimen was blood. V usage is TRBV4-3 and J usage is TRBJ1-4, with TRBD1 as a possible D gene (5 bases). The receptor was derived from a human donor in good health. The DNA of the CDR3 is TGCGCCAGCAGCCTTTTGGGGCCGGAGGAAAAACTGTTTTTT. Protein sequence: CASSLLGPEEKLFF.